Following are 2 T cell receptor beta chains from one sample sequenced in a study of shared clonotypes between healthy human individuals (dated by TCRdb to 2020 to 2022). CD8 naive samples were obtained by positive selection for CCR7 among CD45RO-negative cells, yielding a CD45RA+CCR7+ population from which TemRA cells were excluded. The library was obtained by the immunoSEQ multiplex PCR assay. TCRdb stores this immuneACCESS table with in-frame sequences only. Part of the clones is absent; in the studies checked, under half of the shortfall reflects unresolved V genes, and no reason is known for the rest. This sample gives approximately 840,000 clones in total; approximately 96% of them show up just once. Approximately 0.2% of the sample is held by the ten biggest clonotypes. The sequenced sample consisted of naive CD8+ T cells sorted from blood. In the paper's terms, the cell subset or site label means: CD45RA+CCR7+. Every receptor here comes from a man younger than 40 in good health.

J is TRBJ1-5 and V is TRBV27; 8 nucleotides line up with TRBD1. The germline gives CDR1 MNHEY, CDR2 SMNVEV (reference sequence). There are 15 residues in the CDR3. V lost 4 bases, J lost 7 bases, and 9 bases stayed unmatched. CDR3 nucleotides: TGTGCCAGCAGTTCGCACAGGGGGGGCGGCCAGCCCCAGCATTTT. Protein: CASSSHRGGGQPQHF.

The chain has TRBV7-9 and TRBJ2-3; 11 bases agree with TRBD2. The germline V gene encodes CDR1 SEHNR and CDR2 FQNEAQ (reference sequence). With V trimmed by 5 bases and J by 5 bases, 9 bases remained unmatched. The CDR3 consists of 16 residues. In DNA form, the CDR3 reads TGTGCCAGCAGCCCCTGGACTAGCGGGTTGGGAGATACGCAGTATTTT. Translating gives CASSPWTSGLGDTQYF.